This T cell receptor beta chain was sequenced in a study of shared clonotypes between healthy human individuals. The CDR3 covers 14 residues. Germline CDR1 reads SGHTS; CDR2 reads YDEGEE. V lost 0 bases, J lost 7 bases, and 11 bases lay in between. Assay execution took place at the deep level. Sequenced by immunoSEQ multiplex PCR; TCRdb stores in-frame clones only, minus some. There are millions of clones in the sample; around 95% occur only once, and more than 0.1% lies in the top ten. Caucasian adults living in Nashville, Tennessee, provided all samples. The sequenced material came from naive CD4+ T cells sorted from blood. Subset specified: CD45RA+ positively selected. The sequence was collected from a man between 18 and 35 years old in good health. V is TRBV5-8 and J is TRBJ1-5; a weak D match, TRBD1 (5 bases). The CDR3 loop reads CASSLETGLQPQHF. In nucleotides, the CDR3 is TGTGCCAGCAGCTTGGAAACGGGGCTCCAGCCCCAGCATTTT.